The entry below gives a single TCR beta chain sequence along with its context. Original data processing: Counts of nucleated cells, estimated from reference gene primer amplification, were obtained. Assay used: immunoSEQ multiplex PCR; TCRdb lists only in-frame clones, some missing. Clone size and V and J calls were adopted from that table, with D and trimming inferred from the DNA. The repertoire holds roughly 200,000 clones, around 79% seen once, with 13% in the top ten. This entry is derived from a study of blood T cell repertoires in COVID-19. Study in general: Acute and convalescent COVID-19 specimens originated in the United States, Italy and Spain. From T cells, B-cell-depleted T cells, or PBMCs came the material, which was cDNA or gDNA.

Trimming at V came to 0 bases and at J to 3 bases, leaving 8 bases not matched to a gene. The V gene's germline CDR1 is LNHNV and CDR2 YYDKDF (reference sequence). The CDR3 covers 17 residues. The V call is TRBV15, the J call TRBJ2-7; TRBD2 aligns across 10 bases. This receptor was taken from a man aged 50-59 years who had recovered from COVID-19. The sequenced sample was peripheral blood. The CDR3: CATSRDVLLAGVYEQYF. CDR3 nucleotide sequence: TGTGCCACCAGCAGAGATGTTCTGCTAGCGGGAGTCTACGAGCAGTACTTC.